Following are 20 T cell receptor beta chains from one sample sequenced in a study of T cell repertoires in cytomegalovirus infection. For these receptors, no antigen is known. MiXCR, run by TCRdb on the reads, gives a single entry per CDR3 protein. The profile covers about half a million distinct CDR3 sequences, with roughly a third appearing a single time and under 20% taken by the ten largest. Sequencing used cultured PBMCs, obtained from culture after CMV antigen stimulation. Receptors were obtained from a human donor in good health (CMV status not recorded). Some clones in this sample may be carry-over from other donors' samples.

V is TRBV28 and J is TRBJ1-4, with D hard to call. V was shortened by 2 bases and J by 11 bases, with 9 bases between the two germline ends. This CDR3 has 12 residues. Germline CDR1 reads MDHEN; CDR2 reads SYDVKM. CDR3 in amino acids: CASSLGQPKLFF. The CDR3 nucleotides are TGTGCCAGCAGTTTAGGTCAACCTAAACTGTTTTTT.

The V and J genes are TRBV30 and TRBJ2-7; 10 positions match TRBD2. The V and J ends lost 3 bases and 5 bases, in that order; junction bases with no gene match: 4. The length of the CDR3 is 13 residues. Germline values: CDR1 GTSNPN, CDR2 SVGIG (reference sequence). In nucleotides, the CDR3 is TGTGCCTGGAGCACTAGCGGGAAAGACGAGCAGTACTTC. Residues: CAWSTSGKDEQYF. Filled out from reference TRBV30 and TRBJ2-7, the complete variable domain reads SQTIHQWPATLVQPVGSPLSLECTVEGTSNPNLYWYRQAAGRGLQLLFYSVGIGQISSEVPQNLSASRPQDRQFILSSKKLLLSDSGFYLCAWSTSGKDEQYFGPGTRLTVT.

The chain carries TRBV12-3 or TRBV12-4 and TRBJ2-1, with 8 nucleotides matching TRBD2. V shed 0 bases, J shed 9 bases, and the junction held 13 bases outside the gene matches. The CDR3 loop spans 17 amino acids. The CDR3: CASSLAAGAPLRGEQFF. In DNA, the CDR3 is TGTGCCAGCAGTTTAGCAGCGGGAGCCCCCCTCAGAGGTGAGCAGTTCTTC.

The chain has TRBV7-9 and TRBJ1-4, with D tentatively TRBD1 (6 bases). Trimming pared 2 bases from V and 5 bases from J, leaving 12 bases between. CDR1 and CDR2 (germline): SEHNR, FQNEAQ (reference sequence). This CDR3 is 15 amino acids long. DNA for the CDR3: TGTGCCAGCAGCTTACAGGGACAAGGGAATGAAAAACTGTTTTTT. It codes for CASSLQGQGNEKLFF.

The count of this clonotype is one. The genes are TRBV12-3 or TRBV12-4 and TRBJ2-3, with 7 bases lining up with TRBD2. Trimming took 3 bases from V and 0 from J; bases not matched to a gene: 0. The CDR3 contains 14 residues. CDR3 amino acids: CASSLRESTDTQYF. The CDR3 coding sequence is TGTGCCAGCAGTTTGCGGGAGAGCACAGATACGCAGTATTTT.

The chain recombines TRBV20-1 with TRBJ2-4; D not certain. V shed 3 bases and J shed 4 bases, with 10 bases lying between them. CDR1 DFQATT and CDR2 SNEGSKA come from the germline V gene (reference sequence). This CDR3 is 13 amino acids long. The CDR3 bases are TGCAGTGCTAGTAGGCAGCAGAAAAACATTCAGTACTTC. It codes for CSASRQQKNIQYF.

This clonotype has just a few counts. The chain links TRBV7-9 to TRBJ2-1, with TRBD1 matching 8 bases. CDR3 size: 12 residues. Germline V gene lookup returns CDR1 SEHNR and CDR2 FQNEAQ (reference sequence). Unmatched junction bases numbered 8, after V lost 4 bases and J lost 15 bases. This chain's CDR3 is CASSSGQGDSFF. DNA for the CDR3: TGTGCCAGCAGCTCCGGACAGGGCGATTCGTTCTTC.

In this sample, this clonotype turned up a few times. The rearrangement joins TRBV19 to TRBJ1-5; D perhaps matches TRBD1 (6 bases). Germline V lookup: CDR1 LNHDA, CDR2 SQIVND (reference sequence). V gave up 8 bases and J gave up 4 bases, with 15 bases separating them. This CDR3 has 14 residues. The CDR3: CASGHRDWNQPQHF. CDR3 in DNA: TGTGCCAGTGGCCACAGGGATTGGAATCAGCCCCAGCATTTT. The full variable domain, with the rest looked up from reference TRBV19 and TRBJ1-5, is DGGITQSPKYLFRKEGQNVTLSCEQNLNHDAMYWYRQDPGQGLRLIYYSQIVNDFQKGDIAEGYSVSREKKESFPLTVTSAQKNPTAFYLCASGHRDWNQPQHFGDGTRLSIL.

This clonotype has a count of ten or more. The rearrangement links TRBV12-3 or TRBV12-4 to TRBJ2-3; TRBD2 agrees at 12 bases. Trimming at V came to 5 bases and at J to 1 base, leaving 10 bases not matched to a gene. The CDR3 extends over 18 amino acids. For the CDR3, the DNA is TGTGCCAGCAGTCCCCGATCGACTAGCGGGAGTGGCACAGATACGCAGTATTTT. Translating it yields CASSPRSTSGSGTDTQYF.

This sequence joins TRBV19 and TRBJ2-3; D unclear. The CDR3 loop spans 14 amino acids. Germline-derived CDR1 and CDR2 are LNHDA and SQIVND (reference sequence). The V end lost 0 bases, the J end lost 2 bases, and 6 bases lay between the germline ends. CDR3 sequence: CASSIDRSTDTQYF. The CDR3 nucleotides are TGTGCCAGTAGTATAGACCGTTCCACAGATACGCAGTATTTT.

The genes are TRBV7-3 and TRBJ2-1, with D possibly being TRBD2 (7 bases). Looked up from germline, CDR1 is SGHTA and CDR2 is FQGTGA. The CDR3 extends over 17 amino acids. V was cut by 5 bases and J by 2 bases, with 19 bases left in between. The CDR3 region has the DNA TGTGCCAGCAGCCCGATGAGGGGGGCGGGGGCCTACAATGAGCAGTTCTTC. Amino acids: CASSPMRGAGAYNEQFF.

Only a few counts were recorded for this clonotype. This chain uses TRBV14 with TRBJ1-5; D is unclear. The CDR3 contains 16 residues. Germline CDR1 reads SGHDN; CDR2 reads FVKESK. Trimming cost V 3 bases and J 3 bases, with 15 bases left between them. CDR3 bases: TGTGCCAGCAGCCATCCCGGAAGCCAGTACAATCAGCCCCAGCATTTT. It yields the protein CASSHPGSQYNQPQHF. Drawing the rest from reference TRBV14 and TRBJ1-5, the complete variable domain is EAGVTQFPSHSVIEKGQTVTLRCDPISGHDNLYWYRRVMGKEIKFLLHFVKESKQDESGMPNNRFLAERTGGTYSTLKVQPAELEDSGVYFCASSHPGSQYNQPQHFGDGTRLSIL.

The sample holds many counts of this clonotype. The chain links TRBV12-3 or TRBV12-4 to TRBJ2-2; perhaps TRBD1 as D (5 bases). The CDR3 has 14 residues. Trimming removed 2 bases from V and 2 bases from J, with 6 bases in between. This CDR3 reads CASSLQGNTGELFF. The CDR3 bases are TGTGCCAGCAGTTTACAGGGAAACACCGGGGAGCTGTTTTTT.

In DNA, the CDR3 is TGTGCCAGCAGTTACGACGAAGCGGGACTGTACTACGAGCAGTACTTC. Amino acids: CASSYDEAGLYYEQYF. This chain connects TRBV6-2 or TRBV6-3 to TRBJ2-7, with TRBD2 matching 7 bases. V lost 2 bases and J lost 3; bases outside the gene matches: 10. Germline assignment: CDR1 MNHEY and CDR2 SVGEGT. The CDR3 is 16 amino acids.

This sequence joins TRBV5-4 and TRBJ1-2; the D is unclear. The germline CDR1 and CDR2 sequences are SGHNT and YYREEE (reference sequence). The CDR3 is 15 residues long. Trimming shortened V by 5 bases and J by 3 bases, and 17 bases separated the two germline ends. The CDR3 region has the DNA TGTGCCAGCAGGCTGGGGTCCGGGTCCCACTATGGCTACACCTTC. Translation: CASRLGSGSHYGYTF.

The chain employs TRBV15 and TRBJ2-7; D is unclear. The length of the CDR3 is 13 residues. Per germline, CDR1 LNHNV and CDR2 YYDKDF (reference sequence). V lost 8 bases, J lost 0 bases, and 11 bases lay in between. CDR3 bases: TGTGCCACCCGGGTGGGGTCCTCCTACGAGCAGTACTTC. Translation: CATRVGSSYEQYF.

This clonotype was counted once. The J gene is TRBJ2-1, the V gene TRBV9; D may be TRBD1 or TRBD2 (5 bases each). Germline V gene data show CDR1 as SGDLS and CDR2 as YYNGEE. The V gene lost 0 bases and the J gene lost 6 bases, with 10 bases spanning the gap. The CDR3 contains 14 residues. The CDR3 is CASSVDLGTNEQFF. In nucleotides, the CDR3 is TGTGCCAGCAGCGTAGATCTCGGGACCAATGAGCAGTTCTTC.

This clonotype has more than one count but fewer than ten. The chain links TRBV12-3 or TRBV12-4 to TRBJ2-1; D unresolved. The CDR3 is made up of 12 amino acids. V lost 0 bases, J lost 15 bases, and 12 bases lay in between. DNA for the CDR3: TGTGCCAGCAGTTTAGCGGCGAGTGGGCGGTTCTTC. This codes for CASSLAASGRFF.

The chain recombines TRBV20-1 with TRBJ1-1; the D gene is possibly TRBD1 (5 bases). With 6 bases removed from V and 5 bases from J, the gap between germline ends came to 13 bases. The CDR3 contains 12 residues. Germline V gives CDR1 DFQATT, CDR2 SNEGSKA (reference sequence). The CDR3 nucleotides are TGCAGTGCGAACCTCGGGGCAACTGAAGCTTTCTTT. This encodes CSANLGATEAFF.

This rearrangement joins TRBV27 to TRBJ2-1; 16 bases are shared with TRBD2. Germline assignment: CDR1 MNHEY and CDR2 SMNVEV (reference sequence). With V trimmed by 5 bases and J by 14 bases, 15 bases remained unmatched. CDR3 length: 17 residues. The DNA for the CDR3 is TGTGCCAGCAGTCTACGCGGGACTAGCGGGAGGGAAGGGTTTGAGTTCTTC. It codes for CASSLRGTSGREGFEFF.